One sample yielded the 9 T cell receptor beta chains listed below, sequenced in a study of radiotherapy plus CTLA-4 blockade in lung cancer (dated by TCRdb to about 2018). Library generation was performed with the immunoSEQ multiplex PCR assay. Held by TCRdb, this immuneACCESS table contains in-frame sequences only and omits some clones. Under half of the omission traces to an unresolved V gene where checked; the cause of the rest is unknown. Recorded for this sample are fewer than 55,000 clones; more than 70% of them occurred a single time. Together, the top ten hold less than 3% of the sample. Sequences were derived from peripheral blood, sampled from a patient treated with radiotherapy plus ipilimumab. The receptors were gathered from a human donor with non-small cell lung cancer whose response to radiotherapy plus ipilimumab could not be evaluated.

This clone was detected only a few times. The V gene is TRBV28, the J gene TRBJ2-7; TRBD2 is a possible D gene (6 bases). Deletions cut 6 bases from V and 7 bases from J, with 13 bases between. This CDR3 comprises 12 residues. CDR1 MDHEN and CDR2 SYDVKM come from the germline V gene. CDR3 region: CASSLLAREQYF. Here the CDR3 DNA reads TGTGCCAGCAGCTTACTAGCCCGGGAGCAGTACTTC.

The gene calls are TRBV7-3 and TRBJ2-1; 9 nucleotides match TRBD2. CDR1 is SGHTA and CDR2 is FQGTGA in the germline V gene. CDR3 size: 15 residues. Trimming cost V 4 bases and J 3 bases; bases outside gene matches: 4. CDR3 coding DNA: TGTGCCAGCAGCTCGGGACTAGCTTTCTACAATGAGCAGTTCTTC. This encodes CASSSGLAFYNEQFF. The full variable domain, completed using reference TRBV7-3 and TRBJ2-1, is GAGVSQTPSNKVTEKGKYVELRCDPISGHTALYWYRQSLGQGPEFLIYFQGTGAADDSGLPNDRFFAVRPEGSVSTLKIQRTERGDSAVYLCASSSGLAFYNEQFFGPGTRLTVL.

The chain recombines TRBV6-5 with TRBJ2-2; 11 bases are a match to TRBD1. With V trimmed by 4 bases and J by 2 bases, 3 bases remained unmatched. The CDR3 extends over 16 amino acids. Germline V gene lookup returns CDR1 MNHEY and CDR2 SVGAGI. The CDR3 sequence is CASSSWTGGNTGELFF. As DNA, the CDR3 is TGTGCCAGCAGTTCCTGGACAGGGGGCAACACCGGGGAGCTGTTTTTT.

The rearrangement joins TRBV29-1 to TRBJ2-4; no clear D. V was shortened by 3 bases and J by 1 base, with 7 bases between the two germline ends. The CDR3 extends over 13 amino acids. Germline V CDR1 and CDR2: SQVTM, ANQGSEA. The CDR3 DNA reads TGCAGCGTTGACAACACGGCCAAAAACATTCAGTACTTC. Protein product: CSVDNTAKNIQYF.

The chain joins TRBV27 to TRBJ1-1; unclear D gene. In germline, CDR1 is MNHEY, CDR2 SMNVEV (reference sequence). Trimming shortened V by 0 bases and J by 2 bases, and 10 bases separated the two germline ends. The CDR3 is 15 residues long. The DNA of the CDR3 is TGTGCCAGCAGTTTATCGAACAGAAGAAACACTGAAGCTTTCTTT. This gives the protein CASSLSNRRNTEAFF.

The J gene is TRBJ2-7, the V gene TRBV28; 10 bases map to TRBD1. The V segment lost 2 bases and the J segment 6 bases; nucleotides outside the gene matches: 4. In germline, CDR1 is MDHEN, CDR2 SYDVKM. The CDR3 is made up of 14 amino acids. CDR3 nucleotides: TGTGCCAGCAGTTTACCGGGACAGGGGCGCGAGCAGTACTTC. Its protein product is CASSLPGQGREQYF.

V usage is TRBV4-2 and J usage is TRBJ2-3; 9 nucleotides line up with TRBD2. Germline CDR1 LGHNA, CDR2 YNFKEQ. V was pared by 4 bases and J by 2 bases, with 4 bases of the junction left unmatched. This CDR3 contains 15 residues. CDR3 sequence (DNA): TGTGCCAGCAGCCTGACTAGCGGTATCACAGATACGCAGTATTTT. It yields the protein CASSLTSGITDTQYF.

This clone was counted a few times. The junction does not match germline at one end; this may be a read error. The chain recombines TRBV7-7 with TRBJ2-7, with D perhaps matching TRBD1 or TRBD2 (6 bases each). The CDR3 has 13 amino acids. Germline V CDR1 and CDR2: SSHAT, FNYEAQ (reference sequence). Here the CDR3 reads CASSLADSLEQYF. The CDR3 DNA follows: TGTGCTAGCAGCTTAGCGGACAGTTTGGAGCAGTACTTC.

The V gene is TRBV5-1, the J gene TRBJ1-2, with no clear D. The V gene lost 1 base and the J gene lost 4 bases, with 11 bases spanning the gap. Germline CDR1 reads SGHRS; CDR2 reads YFSETQ. The CDR3 has 14 amino acids. The CDR3 loop is CASSLTGSRYGYTF. The CDR3 nucleotides are TGCGCCAGCAGCTTGACGGGATCCCGCTATGGCTACACCTTC. Looking up the rest from reference TRBV5-1 and TRBJ1-2 gives the full variable domain: KAGVTQTPRYLIKTRGQQVTLSCSPISGHRSVSWYQQTPGQGLQFLFEYFSETQRNKGNFPGRFSGRQFSNSRSEMNVSTLELGDSALYLCASSLTGSRYGYTFGSGTRLTVV.